The clone carrying this T cell receptor beta chain showed up just once. Its target is not known. Assay used: immunoSEQ multiplex PCR; TCRdb lists only in-frame clones, some missing. The profile shows tens of thousands of clones, more than 75% of them singletons. The entry originates in a study of stem cell transplantation in POMP-related autoinflammatory disease. Findings and caveats of the study: Patients with PRAID showed a restricted number of unique TRB V-J gene pairings. In patients with PRAID, every analyzed T-cell subset tended to show lower diversity and higher clonality.

Looked up from germline, CDR1 is MGHRA and CDR2 is YSYEKL. Unmatched junction bases numbered 8, after V lost 1 base and J lost 2 bases. The CDR3 is 18 residues long. PRAID featured prominent immunodeficiency. The gene calls are TRBV4-1 and TRBJ1-5, with 10 nucleotides matching TRBD1. This TCR was recovered from a human patient with POMP-related autoinflammation and immune dysregulation (PRAID). Part of the T cells may come from the graft donor. The specimen was CD4+ T cells from PBMCs, collected after stem cell transplantation. The CDR3 bases are TGCGCCAGCAGCCAAGGGGTGGGACAGGGGATAGGCAATCAGCCCCAGCATTTT. This encodes CASSQGVGQGIGNQPQHF.